This is a list of T cell receptor beta chains from one sample in a study of blood T cell repertoires in COVID-19. Measured with immunoSEQ multiplex PCR; TCRdb has only the in-frame clones, and not every one. The sample consists of around 160,000 clones, approximately 80% of them appearing once. Source material: peripheral blood. These receptors originate from a human donor in a cohort sampled during active COVID-19. Each CDR3 is given with its conserved first and last residue. A D gene is named only where the DNA matches it firmly. The size entry is marked missing in some rows and otherwise reads once, few, many or a size class.

cdr3_aa: CASSQQGGEQYF
cdr3_nt: TGTGCCAGCTCTCAACAGGGTGGCGAGCAGTACTTC
v_call: TRBV18
clone_size: .
d_call: .
j_call: TRBJ2-7

cdr3_aa: CAWSAGQGARGRDTQYF
cdr3_nt: TGTGCCTGGAGTGCGGGACAGGGGGCCCGGGGTCGGGATACGCAGTATTTT
v_call: TRBV30
clone_size: .
d_call: TRBD1
j_call: TRBJ2-3

cdr3_aa: CASSQFMGLAMETQYF
cdr3_nt: TGTGCCAGCAGCCAATTTATGGGACTAGCGATGGAGACCCAGTACTTC
v_call: TRBV14
clone_size: .
d_call: TRBD2
j_call: TRBJ2-5

cdr3_aa: CASTESGGGEQKLFF
cdr3_nt: TGTGCCAGCACCGAATCCGGAGGGGGCGAGCAAAAACTGTTTTTT
v_call: TRBV11-3
clone_size: .
d_call: TRBD1
j_call: TRBJ1-4

cdr3_aa: CASSPRFNEKLFF
cdr3_nt: TGTGCCAGTAGTCCCAGGTTTAATGAAAAACTGTTTTTT
v_call: TRBV19
clone_size: few
d_call: .
j_call: TRBJ1-4

cdr3_aa: CASSQGVGGTTNEKLFF
cdr3_nt: TGCGCCAGCAGCCAAGGTGTGGGGGGGACAACTAATGAAAAACTGTTTTTT
v_call: TRBV4-3
clone_size: .
d_call: .
j_call: TRBJ1-4

cdr3_aa: CASSVASGMNTEAFF
cdr3_nt: TGTGCCAGCAGCGTAGCGTCAGGGATGAACACTGAAGCTTTCTTT
v_call: TRBV9
clone_size: .
d_call: .
j_call: TRBJ1-1

cdr3_aa: CASGLSQGISEAFF
cdr3_nt: TGTGCTAGTGGTTTGTCTCAGGGGATCTCTGAAGCTTTCTTT
v_call: TRBV12-5
clone_size: .
d_call: .
j_call: TRBJ1-1

cdr3_aa: CASSLGRGSGASGANVLTF
cdr3_nt: TGTGCCAGCAGCCTGGGCAGGGGCTCTGGGGCATCTGGGGCCAACGTCCTGACTTTC
v_call: TRBV3-1/TRBV3-2
clone_size: .
d_call: .
j_call: TRBJ2-6

cdr3_aa: CATSKDRDGYTF
cdr3_nt: TGTGCCACCAGCAAAGACAGGGATGGCTACACCTTC
v_call: TRBV15
clone_size: .
d_call: TRBD1
j_call: TRBJ1-2

cdr3_aa: CASSLSAEKLFF
cdr3_nt: TGTGCCAGCAGCTTATCAGCGGAAAAACTGTTTTTT
v_call: TRBV11-2
clone_size: .
d_call: .
j_call: TRBJ1-4

cdr3_aa: CASSLAGTYNYGYTF
cdr3_nt: TGTGCCAGCAGCTTAGCAGGGACATATAACTATGGCTACACCTTC
v_call: TRBV7-2
clone_size: .
d_call: .
j_call: TRBJ1-2

cdr3_aa: CASRNTGAGDTQYF
cdr3_nt: TGTGCCAGCAGGAATACAGGGGCCGGGGATACGCAGTATTTT
v_call: TRBV25-1
clone_size: .
d_call: TRBD1
j_call: TRBJ2-3

cdr3_aa: CASSQGGRQGSGNTIYF
cdr3_nt: TGCGCCAGCAGCCAAGGGGGCCGACAGGGCTCTGGAAACACCATATATTTT
v_call: TRBV4-3
clone_size: .
d_call: TRBD1
j_call: TRBJ1-3

cdr3_aa: CASSLGGRLETQYF
cdr3_nt: TGTGCCAGCAGCTTAGGGGGGCGCCTAGAGACCCAGTACTTC
v_call: TRBV11-2
clone_size: .
d_call: .
j_call: TRBJ2-5